The clone carrying this TCR beta chain was counted only a few times. The data stem from a study of identical twins. The CDR3 consists of 14 residues. Germline CDR1 and CDR2: LGHDT and YNNKEL (reference sequence). V was pared by 5 bases and J by 4 bases, with 15 bases between. TCRdb re-analysed the 5' RACE reads in MiXCR, keeping a single row per CDR3 protein. The table lists about 520,000 distinct CDR3 sequences, roughly a fifth of them singletons. Separately, the same data were catalogued under a study of T cells expressing NK-cell markers. Turning to that study: In a few donors, these clonotypes also led the CD3+CD56-NKG2C+ fraction.

The receptor was derived from a young woman in good health. This chain links TRBV3-1 with TRBJ2-7, with D possibly matching TRBD2 (7 bases). Sequenced sample: CD4+ T cells sorted from blood. CDR3 nucleotides: TGTGCCAGCAGCTCCTGGGGGCGGGAGTACGAGCAGTACTTC. Translation gives CASSSWGREYEQYF.